This is a list of T cell receptor beta chains from one sample in a study of regulatory T cells in long-lasting Graves disease. TCRdb re-called the multiplex PCR reads through MiXCR, storing one row per CDR3 protein. The sample lists about 500,000 distinct CDR3 sequences, 12% occurring once. These data were also filed under a second study, of T cells in Graves' hyperthyroidism and ophthalmopathy.

The specimen was peripheral blood mononuclear cells (PBMCs), collected at new diagnosis, from a patient treated with antithyroid drugs. These receptors all come from a woman younger than 45 with Graves disease. CDR3s include the opening cysteine and the closing phenylalanine or tryptophan. D genes are given only for firm matches. Size is stated for part of the rows, as once, few or many counts, or as a class when the clone is expanded.

v_gene: TRBV7-3; d_gene: -; len: 23; j_gene: TRBJ1-1; abundance: few; CDR3nt: -; CDR3aa: CASSFYICSANRRDRGRDTEAFF
v_gene: TRBV10-3; d_gene: -; len: 13; j_gene: TRBJ1-1; abundance: many; CDR3nt: TGTGCCATCAGTGAGGACAGGTACACTGAAGCTTTCTTT; CDR3aa: CAISEDRYTEAFF
v_gene: TRBV7-6; d_gene: TRBD2; len: 18; j_gene: TRBJ2-1; abundance: -; CDR3nt: TGTGCCAGCAGCTCCAGAGCGGGAGTTAGTAGGGGGTACAATGAGCAGTTCTTC; CDR3aa: CASSSRAGVSRGYNEQFF
v_gene: TRBV7-2; d_gene: -; len: 13; j_gene: TRBJ2-7; abundance: few; CDR3nt: TGTGCCAGCAGCCTTGGCGACTATTACGAGCAGTACTTC; CDR3aa: CASSLGDYYEQYF
v_gene: TRBV6-5; d_gene: -; len: 16; j_gene: TRBJ1-1; abundance: many; CDR3nt: TGTGCCAGCAGTTACTCCTCCTTGGGGGCGGACACTGAAGCTTTCTTT; CDR3aa: CASSYSSLGADTEAFF
v_gene: TRBV20-1; d_gene: -; len: 13; j_gene: TRBJ1-3; abundance: few; CDR3nt: TGCAGTGCGGGAGCTAACTCTGGAAACACCATATATTTT; CDR3aa: CSAGANSGNTIYF
v_gene: TRBV7-9; d_gene: TRBD1; len: 16; j_gene: TRBJ2-2; abundance: -; CDR3nt: TGTGCCAGCAGAAGACCGGGACAGGGGAGCACCGGGGAGCTGTTTTTT; CDR3aa: CASRRPGQGSTGELFF
v_gene: TRBV6-5; d_gene: -; len: 15; j_gene: TRBJ1-5; abundance: many; CDR3nt: TGTGCCAGCAGTTATGAACCTGGGACCGATCAGCCCCAGCATTTT; CDR3aa: CASSYEPGTDQPQHF
v_gene: TRBV10-3; d_gene: TRBD2; len: 14; j_gene: TRBJ2-1; abundance: many; CDR3nt: TGTGCCATCAGGGATCTAGCGGGAGCAAAAGAGCAGTTCTTC; CDR3aa: CAIRDLAGAKEQFF
v_gene: TRBV7-9; d_gene: TRBD2; len: 17; j_gene: TRBJ2-1; abundance: many; CDR3nt: TGTGCCAGCAGCCTCAATGTGGTAGCGGGCAACCTCAATGAGCAGTTCTTC; CDR3aa: CASSLNVVAGNLNEQFF
v_gene: TRBV15; d_gene: TRBD1; len: 17; j_gene: TRBJ1-4; abundance: many; CDR3nt: TGTGCCACCAGCAGAAAGGACCCGGGACAGGGGAATGAAAAACTGTTTTTT; CDR3aa: CATSRKDPGQGNEKLFF
v_gene: TRBV6-1; d_gene: TRBD1; len: 15; j_gene: TRBJ1-1; abundance: -; CDR3nt: TGTGCCAGCAGTCCCCAACAGGGGAGGAACACTGAAGCTTTCTTT; CDR3aa: CASSPQQGRNTEAFF
v_gene: TRBV4-1; d_gene: -; len: 15; j_gene: TRBJ1-4; abundance: few; CDR3nt: TGCGCCAGCAGCCAAGACGAGGGGCTAGGTGGAAAACTGTTTTTT; CDR3aa: CASSQDEGLGGKLFF
v_gene: TRBV18; d_gene: -; len: 14; j_gene: TRBJ2-1; abundance: few; CDR3nt: TGTGCCAGCTCACCGAAGGCGGGAAATAATGAGCAGTTCTTC; CDR3aa: CASSPKAGNNEQFF
v_gene: TRBV7-8; d_gene: TRBD2; len: 19; j_gene: TRBJ2-7; abundance: many; CDR3nt: TGTGCCAGCAGCTTAGCTGCGACTAGCGGGAGATTATGGACCTACGAGCAGTACTTC; CDR3aa: CASSLAATSGRLWTYEQYF
v_gene: TRBV2; d_gene: TRBD1; len: 15; j_gene: TRBJ1-1; abundance: many; CDR3nt: TGTGCCAGCAGTGGAGGGGGGACAGGATACACTGAAGCTTTCTTT; CDR3aa: CASSGGGTGYTEAFF
v_gene: TRBV11-2; d_gene: -; len: 14; j_gene: TRBJ2-1; abundance: many; CDR3nt: TGTGCCAGCACATTACAGTTATCCTACAATGAGCAGTTCTTC; CDR3aa: CASTLQLSYNEQFF
v_gene: TRBV29-1; d_gene: -; len: 13; j_gene: TRBJ2-3; abundance: -; CDR3nt: TGCAGCGTTGATTGGGATAGCACAGATACGCAGTATTTT; CDR3aa: CSVDWDSTDTQYF
v_gene: TRBV9; d_gene: TRBD1; len: 15; j_gene: TRBJ2-7; abundance: -; CDR3nt: TGTGCCAGCAGCCCACGGACAGGGCTGATACACGAGCAGTACTTC; CDR3aa: CASSPRTGLIHEQYF
v_gene: TRBV6-1; d_gene: TRBD2; len: 16; j_gene: TRBJ2-5; abundance: many; CDR3nt: TGTGCCAGCAGTAATCTAGCGGGAGGGCCGCAAGAGACCCAGTACTTC; CDR3aa: CASSNLAGGPQETQYF
v_gene: TRBV3-1; d_gene: -; len: 14; j_gene: TRBJ2-3; abundance: many; CDR3nt: TGTGCCAGCAGCCAAGATGCGAGCACAGATACGCAGTATTTT; CDR3aa: CASSQDASTDTQYF
v_gene: TRBV30; d_gene: -; len: 15; j_gene: TRBJ1-3; abundance: many; CDR3nt: TGTGCCTGGACCAAAATTGTCGGGTTCGGAAACACCATATATTTT; CDR3aa: CAWTKIVGFGNTIYF
v_gene: TRBV5-5; d_gene: -; len: 16; j_gene: TRBJ2-7; abundance: many; CDR3nt: TGTGCCAGCAGCTCGCAACCCGATTTGACAGGCTTATCGCAGTACTTC; CDR3aa: CASSSQPDLTGLSQYF
v_gene: TRBV2; d_gene: -; len: 16; j_gene: TRBJ1-1; abundance: many; CDR3nt: TGTGCCAGCCCTCCGGCTGGGGGAGCCCTGAACACTGAAGCTTTCTTT; CDR3aa: CASPPAGGALNTEAFF
v_gene: TRBV15; d_gene: -; len: 13; j_gene: TRBJ1-5; abundance: many; CDR3nt: TGTGCCACCAGCAGATACTCCAATCAGCCCCAGCATTTT; CDR3aa: CATSRYSNQPQHF
v_gene: TRBV20-1; d_gene: TRBD1; len: 14; j_gene: TRBJ1-6; abundance: few; CDR3nt: TGCAGTGCTACGACAGGGCCCCCGGATTCACCCCTCCACTTT; CDR3aa: CSATTGPPDSPLHF
v_gene: TRBV28; d_gene: -; len: 13; j_gene: TRBJ2-7; abundance: many; CDR3nt: TGTGCCAGCAGTCTCGGACGGAGATACGAGCAGTACTTC; CDR3aa: CASSLGRRYEQYF
v_gene: TRBV5-1; d_gene: -; len: 15; j_gene: TRBJ1-5; abundance: few; CDR3nt: TGCGCCAGCAGCTTGGTATCAGGGGACCATCAGCCCCAGCATTTT; CDR3aa: CASSLVSGDHQPQHF
v_gene: TRBV15; d_gene: -; len: 11; j_gene: TRBJ2-5; abundance: many; CDR3nt: TGTGCCACCGGCGCTAAGGAGACCCAGTACTTC; CDR3aa: CATGAKETQYF
v_gene: TRBV11-3; d_gene: -; len: 15; j_gene: TRBJ2-1; abundance: few; CDR3nt: TGTGCCAGCAGCCCACACGGCAGCTCCTACAATGAGCAGTTCTTC; CDR3aa: CASSPHGSSYNEQFF
v_gene: TRBV30; d_gene: -; len: 12; j_gene: TRBJ2-1; abundance: few; CDR3nt: TGTGCCTGGAATCCGGACGGCCGGGAGCAGTTCTTC; CDR3aa: CAWNPDGREQFF
v_gene: TRBV30; d_gene: TRBD1; len: 15; j_gene: TRBJ1-6; abundance: many; CDR3nt: TGTGCCTGGAGTGTACAAACAGGGGGAGGTTCACCCCTCCACTTT; CDR3aa: CAWSVQTGGGSPLHF
v_gene: TRBV24-1; d_gene: -; len: 18; j_gene: TRBJ1-6; abundance: many; CDR3nt: TGTGCCACCAGTGATTTGGTTGCCGGGAACTCCTATAATTCACCCCTCCACTTT; CDR3aa: CATSDLVAGNSYNSPLHF
v_gene: TRBV12-3/TRBV12-4; d_gene: -; len: 15; j_gene: TRBJ2-3; abundance: many; CDR3nt: TGTGCCAGCAGTTTACTTAGCGGACCTCAAGATACGCAGTATTTT; CDR3aa: CASSLLSGPQDTQYF
v_gene: TRBV4-1; d_gene: -; len: 15; j_gene: TRBJ2-3; abundance: few; CDR3nt: TGCGCCAGCAGCCAAGATCCGGTTCGGGAATGGACGCAGTATTTT; CDR3aa: CASSQDPVREWTQYF
v_gene: TRBV2; d_gene: -; len: 14; j_gene: TRBJ2-1; abundance: many; CDR3nt: TGTGCCAGCAAGGAGATTCAGGGAAGGGATGAGCAGTTCTTC; CDR3aa: CASKEIQGRDEQFF
v_gene: TRBV2; d_gene: -; len: 15; j_gene: TRBJ2-2; abundance: -; CDR3nt: TGTGCCAGCAGTGGTAAAGGGGCGCACACCGGGGAGCTGTTTTTT; CDR3aa: CASSGKGAHTGELFF
v_gene: TRBV20-1; d_gene: TRBD1; len: 16; j_gene: TRBJ2-2; abundance: many; CDR3nt: TGCAGTGCTAGAGTCCCAGACAGGGGTCCAACCGGGGAGCTGTTTTTT; CDR3aa: CSARVPDRGPTGELFF
v_gene: TRBV7-2; d_gene: -; len: 14; j_gene: TRBJ2-7; abundance: few; CDR3nt: TGTGCCAGCAGCTTAGACCGGGCCTACGGGGAGCAGTACTTC; CDR3aa: CASSLDRAYGEQYF
v_gene: TRBV7-6; d_gene: TRBD2; len: 17; j_gene: TRBJ2-3; abundance: few; CDR3nt: TGTGCCAGCAGCCACTCGACTAGCGGGCCTAGCACAGATACGCAGTATTTT; CDR3aa: CASSHSTSGPSTDTQYF
v_gene: TRBV7-2; d_gene: -; len: 16; j_gene: TRBJ2-3; abundance: many; CDR3nt: TGTGCCAGCAGCCCATCAATGGCTTGGGCGACAGATACGCAGTATTTT; CDR3aa: CASSPSMAWATDTQYF
v_gene: TRBV20-1; d_gene: -; len: 14; j_gene: TRBJ1-2; abundance: many; CDR3nt: TGCAGTGCTAGGCCGACAGGAAGTGGGTATGGCTACACCTTC; CDR3aa: CSARPTGSGYGYTF
v_gene: TRBV3-1; d_gene: -; len: 15; j_gene: TRBJ1-1; abundance: many; CDR3nt: TGTGCCAGCAACCTAACCATCGGGACTCCCCCCCCGGCTTTCTTT; CDR3aa: CASNLTIGTPPPAFF
v_gene: TRBV28; d_gene: -; len: 15; j_gene: TRBJ1-1; abundance: many; CDR3nt: TGTGCCAGCAGTTTACTGGCTGTGACCGACACTGAAGCTTTCTTT; CDR3aa: CASSLLAVTDTEAFF
v_gene: TRBV29-1; d_gene: -; len: 12; j_gene: TRBJ1-1; abundance: many; CDR3nt: TGCAGCGTTGAGTTCGGAGGGGGTCGAGCTTTCTTT; CDR3aa: CSVEFGGGRAFF
v_gene: TRBV9; d_gene: TRBD2; len: 17; j_gene: TRBJ2-2; abundance: many; CDR3nt: TGTGCCAGCAGCGTAGGACTAGCGGGAGGTTACACCGGGGAGCTGTTTTTT; CDR3aa: CASSVGLAGGYTGELFF